A single sample is the source of the 16 T cell receptor beta chains below, sequenced in a study of blood T cell repertoires in COVID-19. TCRdb's copy holds only in-frame clones and misses some; the assay was immunoSEQ multiplex PCR. The table has 150,000 to 200,000 clones, over 80% seen once; the top ten hold around 7.3%. Sequenced material: peripheral blood. Receptors originate from a woman in her 70s with COVID-19, enrolled during active disease.

This clone occurred a few times. This chain uses TRBV5-1 with TRBJ2-7, with 11 bases lining up with TRBD2. Trimming took 6 bases from V and 1 from J; bases not matched to a gene: 3. This CDR3 contains 14 residues. Germline V gives CDR1 SGHRS, CDR2 YFSETQ. CDR3 DNA sequence: TGCGCCAGCACCTGGACTAGCGGGTCCTACGAGCAGTACTTC. It encodes CASTWTSGSYEQYF. The whole variable domain, remainder taken from reference TRBV5-1 and TRBJ2-7, is KAGVTQTPRYLIKTRGQQVTLSCSPISGHRSVSWYQQTPGQGLQFLFEYFSETQRNKGNFPGRFSGRQFSNSRSEMNVSTLELGDSALYLCASTWTSGSYEQYFGPGTRLTVT.

Written as DNA, the CDR3 is TGTGCCTGGGCTGGAGTTGGTCAAGAGACCCAGTACTTC. Translating it yields CAWAGVGQETQYF. The rearrangement uses TRBV30 and TRBJ2-5, with D hard to call. Germline CDR1 GTSNPN, CDR2 SVGIG (reference sequence). The CDR3 totals 13 residues. Trimming took off 5 bases at V and 2 bases at J, with 12 bases between the two ends. The complete variable domain, with remaining parts taken from reference TRBV30 and TRBJ2-5, reads SQTIHQWPATLVQPVGSPLSLECTVEGTSNPNLYWYRQAAGRGLQLLFYSVGIGQISSEVPQNLSASRPQDRQFILSSKKLLLSDSGFYLCAWAGVGQETQYFGPGTRLLVL.

This chain links TRBV19 with TRBJ2-1, with TRBD2 identical over 9 bases. CDR3 length: 19 residues. Unmatched junction bases numbered 21, after V lost 5 bases and J lost 7 bases. Germline V gene lookup returns CDR1 LNHDA and CDR2 SQIVND (reference sequence). Here the CDR3 reads CASSLPAGGRGFGRNEQFF. The CDR3 DNA is TGTGCCAGTAGTCTCCCAGCGGGAGGTCGGGGGTTTGGTCGAAATGAGCAGTTCTTC.

The chain links TRBV2 to TRBJ1-5; no definite D call. V dropped 4 bases and J dropped 0 bases, with 10 bases sitting between them. Germline loops: CDR1 SNHLY, CDR2 FYNNEI. The CDR3 spans 15 residues. The CDR3, as DNA: TGTGCCAGCAGTGGTACAGTTGATAGCAATCAGCCCCAGCATTTT. Its protein is CASSGTVDSNQPQHF. Looking up the rest from reference TRBV2 and TRBJ1-5 gives the full variable domain: EPEVTQTPSHQVTQMGQEVILRCVPISNHLYFYWYRQILGQKVEFLVSFYNNEISEKSEIFDDQFSVERPDGSNFTLKIRSTKLEDSAMYFCASSGTVDSNQPQHFGDGTRLSIL.

The chain uses TRBV6-4 and TRBJ2-7, with 9 bases identical to TRBD1. Looked up from germline, CDR1 is MRHNA and CDR2 is SNTAGT. The CDR3 has 16 residues. V dropped 0 bases and J dropped 5; count of bases not matched to a gene: 8. DNA of the CDR3: TGTGCCAGCAGTGACTCTGAGGGACAGGGTATAGACGAGCAGTACTTC. It specifies CASSDSEGQGIDEQYF.

This rearrangement joins TRBV11-3 to TRBJ2-1, with TRBD2 matching 7 bases. Germline V lookup: CDR1 SGHNT, CDR2 YENEEA. V lost 4 bases and J lost 3; bases outside the gene matches: 6. The CDR3 is 15 residues long. CDR3 region: CASSSRGLHYNEQFF. The DNA of the CDR3 is TGTGCCAGCAGCTCTAGGGGACTACACTACAATGAGCAGTTCTTC.

The chain has TRBV7-6 and TRBJ2-5; D not resolved. Germline CDR1 is SGHVS and CDR2 is FNYEAQ. V lost 1 base, J lost 7 bases, and 10 bases lay in between. This CDR3 contains 13 residues. CDR3 loop: CASSLGAKGTQYF. CDR3 DNA sequence: TGTGCCAGCAGCTTAGGGGCCAAAGGGACCCAGTACTTC.

V gene TRBV28 combines with J gene TRBJ2-7, with D perhaps TRBD1 (6 bases). This CDR3 contains 15 residues. Germline CDR1 is MDHEN and CDR2 is SYDVKM. V was pared by 6 bases and J by 0 bases, with 15 bases between. CDR3 amino acids: CASSETGLSSYEQYF. CDR3 nucleotide sequence: TGTGCCAGCAGCGAAACAGGGCTTAGCTCCTACGAGCAGTACTTC. Combining the CDR3 with reference TRBV28 and TRBJ2-7 gives the whole variable domain DVKVTQSSRYLVKRTGEKVFLECVQDMDHENMFWYRQDPGLGLRLIYFSYDVKMKEKGDIPEGYSVSREKKERFSLILESASTNQTSMYLCASSETGLSSYEQYFGPGTRLTVT.

V is TRBV6-2 or TRBV6-3 and J is TRBJ1-1, with D tentatively TRBD1 (5 bases). This CDR3 has 14 amino acids. Deletions cut 6 bases from V and 6 bases from J, with 17 bases between. CDR1 MNHEY and CDR2 SVGEGT come from the germline V gene. The CDR3 region has the DNA TGTGCCAGCAGCCCCCGCAGGGTTAGCCCTGAAGCTTTCTTT. It encodes CASSPRRVSPEAFF.

The chain joins TRBV3-1 (or the pseudogene TRBV3-2) to TRBJ2-7; D unclear. The CDR3 sequence is 12 residues long. The V and J ends lost 5 bases and 0 bases respectively, with 5 bases between them. Germline V gene sequence: CDR1 LGHDT, CDR2 YNNKEL (reference sequence). The CDR3 reads CASSAGSYEQYF. The CDR3 DNA reads as TGTGCCAGCAGCGCCGGCTCCTACGAGCAGTACTTC.

This chain links TRBV6-5 with TRBJ2-1; D possibly corresponds to TRBD2 (5 bases). The germline V gene encodes CDR1 MNHEY and CDR2 SVGAGI. Trimming removed 2 bases at V and 8 bases at J, with 19 bases between. The CDR3 consists of 16 residues. The CDR3 here is CASSYEAAPTLDEQFF. The CDR3 DNA reads as TGTGCCAGCAGTTACGAAGCGGCCCCGACCTTGGATGAGCAGTTCTTC.

This sequence joins TRBV9 and TRBJ2-1; 11 bases agree with TRBD2. After removal of 3 bases from V and 5 bases from J, the junction contained 10 bases not matched to a gene. Germline values: CDR1 SGDLS, CDR2 YYNGEE. This CDR3 has 17 residues. The CDR3 DNA reads TGTGCCAGCAGCGAACCAATAGCGGGAGGGTTAAACAATGAGCAGTTCTTC. Its protein is CASSEPIAGGLNNEQFF.

This clone was detected a few times. This chain joins TRBV24-1 and TRBJ2-3, with D perhaps TRBD1 (6 bases). The germline V and J ends were trimmed by 7 bases and 2 bases, with 12 bases remaining between them. CDR1 KGHDR and CDR2 SFDVKD come from the germline V gene. This CDR3 region has 14 residues. CDR3 protein: CATRGTGNTDTQYF. The CDR3 DNA follows: TGTGCCACCAGGGGAACAGGGAACACAGATACGCAGTATTTT.

The rearrangement joins TRBV19 to TRBJ2-1; possible D gene TRBD1, 6 bases. Germline values: CDR1 LNHDA, CDR2 SQIVND (reference sequence). This CDR3 comprises 14 residues. Trimming pared 8 bases from V and 5 bases from J, leaving 16 bases between. Here the CDR3 reads CASLPQGTHNEQFF. The CDR3 DNA reads TGTGCCAGTCTCCCCCAGGGGACCCACAATGAGCAGTTCTTC.

The V call is TRBV24-1, the J call TRBJ2-1, with 7 bases aligning to TRBD2. V dropped 5 bases and J dropped 9; count of bases not matched to a gene: 21. Germline values: CDR1 KGHDR, CDR2 SFDVKD. The CDR3 is made up of 18 amino acids. The CDR3 is CATSGGATSSSVKAEQFF. For the CDR3, the DNA is TGTGCCACCAGTGGTGGGGCGACTAGCTCGTCTGTGAAAGCTGAGCAGTTCTTC.

This clone was seen only once. This chain uses TRBV25-1 with TRBJ2-1; 7 bases map to TRBD2. Germline CDR1 and CDR2: MGHDK and SYGVNS. The CDR3 has 16 amino acids. Trimming took 3 bases from V and 0 from J; bases not matched to a gene: 5. CDR3 amino acids: CASSDPGGSSYNEQFF. The CDR3 coding sequence is TGTGCCAGCAGTGACCCGGGCGGGAGCTCCTACAATGAGCAGTTCTTC.